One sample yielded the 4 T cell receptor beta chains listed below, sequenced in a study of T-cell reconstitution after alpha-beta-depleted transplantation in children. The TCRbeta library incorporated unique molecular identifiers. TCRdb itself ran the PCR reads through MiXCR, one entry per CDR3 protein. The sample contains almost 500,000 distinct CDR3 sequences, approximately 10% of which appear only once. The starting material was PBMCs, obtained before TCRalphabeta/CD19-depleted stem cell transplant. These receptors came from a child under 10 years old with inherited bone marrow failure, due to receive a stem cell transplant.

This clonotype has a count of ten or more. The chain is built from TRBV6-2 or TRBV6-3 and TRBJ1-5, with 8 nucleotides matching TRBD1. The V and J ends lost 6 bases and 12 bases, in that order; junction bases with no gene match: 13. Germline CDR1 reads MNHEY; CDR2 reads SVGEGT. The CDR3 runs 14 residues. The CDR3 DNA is TGTGCCAGCAGGCTGCAGGGGGCATGGAACCTCCAGCATTTT. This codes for CASRLQGAWNLQHF.

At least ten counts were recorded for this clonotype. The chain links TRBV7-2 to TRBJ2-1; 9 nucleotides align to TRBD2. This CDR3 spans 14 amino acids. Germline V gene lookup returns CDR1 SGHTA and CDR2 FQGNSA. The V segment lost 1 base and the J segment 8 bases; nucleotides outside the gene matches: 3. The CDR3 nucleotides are TGTGCCAGCAGCTTAGTTAGCGGGAGCTATGAGCAGTTCTTC. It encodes CASSLVSGSYEQFF.

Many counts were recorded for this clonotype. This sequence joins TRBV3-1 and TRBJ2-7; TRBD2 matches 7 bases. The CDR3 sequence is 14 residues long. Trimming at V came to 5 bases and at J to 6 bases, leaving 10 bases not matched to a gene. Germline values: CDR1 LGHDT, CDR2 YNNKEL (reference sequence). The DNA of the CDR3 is TGTGCCAGCAGCACCCGCGGGAGTGTAGGCGAGCAGTACTTC. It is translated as CASSTRGSVGEQYF.

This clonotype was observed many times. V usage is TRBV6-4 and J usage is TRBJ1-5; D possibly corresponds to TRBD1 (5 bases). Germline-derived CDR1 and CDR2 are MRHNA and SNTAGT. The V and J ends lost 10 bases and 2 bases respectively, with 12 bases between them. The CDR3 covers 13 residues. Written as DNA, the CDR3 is TGTGCCACCCCAGGGCATCGCAATCAGCCCCAGCATTTT. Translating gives CATPGHRNQPQHF.